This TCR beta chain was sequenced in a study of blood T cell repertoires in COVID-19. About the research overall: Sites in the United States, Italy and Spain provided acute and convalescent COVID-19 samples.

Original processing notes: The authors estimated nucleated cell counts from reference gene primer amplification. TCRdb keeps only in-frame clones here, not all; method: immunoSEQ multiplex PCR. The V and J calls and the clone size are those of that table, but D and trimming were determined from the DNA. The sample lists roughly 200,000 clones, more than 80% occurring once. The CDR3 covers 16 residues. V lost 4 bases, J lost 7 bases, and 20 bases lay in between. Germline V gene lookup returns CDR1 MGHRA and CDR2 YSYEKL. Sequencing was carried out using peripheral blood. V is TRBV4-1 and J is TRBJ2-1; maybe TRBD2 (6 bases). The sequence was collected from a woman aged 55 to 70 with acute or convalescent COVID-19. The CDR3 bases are TGCGCCAGCAGCCCCCTCGGGGTAGGAGGGCCTAATGAGCAGTTCTTC. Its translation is CASSPLGVGGPNEQFF.